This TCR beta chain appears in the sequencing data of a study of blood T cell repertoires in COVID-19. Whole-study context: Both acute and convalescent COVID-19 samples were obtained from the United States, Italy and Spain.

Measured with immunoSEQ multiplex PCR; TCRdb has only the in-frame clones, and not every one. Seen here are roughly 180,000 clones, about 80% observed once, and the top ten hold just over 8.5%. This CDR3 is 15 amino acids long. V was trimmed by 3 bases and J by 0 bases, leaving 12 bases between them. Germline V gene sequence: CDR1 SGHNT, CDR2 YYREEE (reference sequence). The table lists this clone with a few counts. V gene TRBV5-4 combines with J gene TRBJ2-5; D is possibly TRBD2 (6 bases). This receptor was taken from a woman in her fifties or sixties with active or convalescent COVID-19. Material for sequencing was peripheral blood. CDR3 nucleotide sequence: TGTGCCAGCAGCTCCGAGGGACTTTACCAAGAGACCCAGTACTTC. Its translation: CASSSEGLYQETQYF.